This is a list of T cell receptor beta chains from one sample in a study of identical twins. A single record per CDR3 protein comes from TCRdb applying MiXCR to the 5' RACE reads. The sample yields around 490,000 distinct CDR3 sequences, approximately 15% seen once. This same sample was also part of a study on yellow fever vaccine responses in identical twins.

The sequenced material came from CD4+ T cells sorted from blood. All receptors derive from a woman aged 18-29 years in good health. Both conserved end residues are part of each CDR3. The order of the fields is V gene, clone size, J gene, D gene, CDR3 DNA, CDR3 protein. D genes are given only for firm matches. Size values are once, few and many counts, or a class for expanded clones, and some rows have none.

TRBV6-2/TRBV6-3	few	TRBJ2-3	-	TGTGCCAGCACCCAATTAGATACGCAGTATTTT	CASTQLDTQYF
TRBV7-9	few	TRBJ1-2	-	TGTGCCAGCAGCCAAGGTCAGGGTGGTGGTGGCTACACCTTC	CASSQGQGGGGYTF
TRBV20-1	-	TRBJ2-3	TRBD2	TGCAGCGCGCGGGAGGTGGGGCCCGGAGATACGCAGTATTTT	CSAREVGPGDTQYF
TRBV7-9	-	TRBJ2-1	TRBD1	TGTGCCAGCAGCTTTCAGACAGGGGGGGAGTTCTTC	CASSFQTGGEFF
TRBV4-3	-	TRBJ2-1	TRBD2	TGCGCCAGCAGCCAGGCCTTCATAGCGGGAGGTCCCTCCTACAATGAGCAGTTCTTC	CASSQAFIAGGPSYNEQFF
TRBV29-1	few	TRBJ2-5	TRBD2	TGCAGCGTGCTCGGGACTAGCGGGAGCCTAGAGACCCAGTACTTC	CSVLGTSGSLETQYF
TRBV20-1	-	TRBJ2-7	TRBD1	TGCAGTGCTAGAATCGGCAGGGGGATTTACGAGCAGTACTTC	CSARIGRGIYEQYF
TRBV3-1	few	TRBJ2-5	TRBD2	TGTGCCAGCAGCCCCCTAGCGGGAGAGGAGACCCAGTACTTC	CASSPLAGEETQYF
TRBV20-1	few	TRBJ2-1	-	TGCAGTGTGGATAGAGCGGTCTACAATGAGCAGTTCTTC	CSVDRAVYNEQFF
TRBV10-1	few	TRBJ2-1	-	TGCGCCAGCAGTGAGTCGTTCTTGACGGGTGAGCAGTTCTTC	CASSESFLTGEQFF
TRBV25-1	-	TRBJ1-1	-	TGTGCCAGCAAAGACAGCCGGAACACTGAAGCTTTCTTT	CASKDSRNTEAFF
TRBV10-3	-	TRBJ2-5	-	TGTGCCACCCAGGGGATTTCAGTCCCCCAAGAGACCCAGTACTTC	CATQGISVPQETQYF
TRBV9	-	TRBJ2-7	TRBD2	TGTGCCAGCAGCGCGGGACTAGCGGGGGAGCAGTACTTC	CASSAGLAGEQYF
TRBV4-3	-	TRBJ1-4	TRBD1	TGCGCCAGCAGCCGTTCCCTGACAGGGAGAAGGGAAAAACTGTTTTTT	CASSRSLTGRREKLFF
TRBV20-1	-	TRBJ2-5	-	TGCAGTGCTCGATATAGTCAAGAGACCCAGTACTTC	CSARYSQETQYF
TRBV25-1	-	TRBJ2-1	-	TGTGCCAGCAGAGAGACTAGTTACGAGCAGTTCTTC	CASRETSYEQFF
TRBV20-1	few	TRBJ2-7	TRBD2	TGCAGTGCTTTGACTAGCGGGACAACCTACGAGCAGTACTTC	CSALTSGTTYEQYF
TRBV6-6	-	TRBJ1-1	-	TGTGCCAGCAGTTACTCGGGGGGTAAAGCTTTCTTT	CASSYSGGKAFF
TRBV2	-	TRBJ2-5	TRBD1	TGTGCCAGCAGGGCGATGGGACAGGCTCAAGAGACCCAGTACTTC	CASRAMGQAQETQYF
TRBV5-1	few	TRBJ2-1	TRBD2	TGCGCCAGCAGCTCGGGACTAGTTCTTAGTATCAATGAGCAGTTCTTC	CASSSGLVLSINEQFF
TRBV2	-	TRBJ1-1	-	TGTGCCAGCGGGGGTGGACGGGGGATGAACACTGAAGCTTTCTTT	CASGGGRGMNTEAFF
TRBV6-5	few	TRBJ2-5	-	TGTGCCAGCAGTAACCGGGTGGGGATCGAGACCCAGTACTTC	CASSNRVGIETQYF
TRBV4-1	few	TRBJ2-1	-	TGCGCCAGCAGCCAAGTTATCGATAACAATGAGCAGTTCTTC	CASSQVIDNNEQFF
TRBV7-2	few	TRBJ2-3	TRBD2	TGTGCCAGCAGCCCCGGACTAGCGTCCGATACGCAGTATTTT	CASSPGLASDTQYF
TRBV24-1	-	TRBJ2-3	-	TGTGCCACCAGTGATTTCAGAGACCTCACAGATACGCAGTATTTT	CATSDFRDLTDTQYF
TRBV30	-	TRBJ2-5	-	TGTGCCTGGACGGCAGGGGGGGAGACCCAGTACTTC	CAWTAGGETQYF
TRBV15	many	TRBJ2-3	TRBD1	TGTGCCAGTGCTCCGGGACAGGGGATGGATACGCAGTATTTT	CASAPGQGMDTQYF
TRBV25-1	few	TRBJ1-4	-	TGTGCCAGCAGAGCGGGGTGGGGCACTAATGAAAAACTGTTTTTT	CASRAGWGTNEKLFF
TRBV20-1	once	TRBJ2-1	-	TGCAGTGCTAGTACCGGGACTTTATACAATGAGCAGTTCTTC	CSASTGTLYNEQFF
TRBV7-9	many	TRBJ2-7	-	TGTGCCAGCAGCTTAGGATTGGAGCCCTACGAGCAGTACTTC	CASSLGLEPYEQYF
TRBV18	-	TRBJ1-6	-	TGTGCCAGCTCACCACAGACGGGGAATAATTCACCCCTCCACTTT	CASSPQTGNNSPLHF
TRBV7-8	-	TRBJ2-7	-	TGTGCCAGCAGCTTAGACCAACCCTCCTACGAGCAGTACTTC	CASSLDQPSYEQYF
TRBV7-2	few	TRBJ2-2	TRBD2	TGTGCCAGCGGGGGGGGGTATAGCGGGAGGATAACCGGGGAGCTGTTTTTT	CASGGGYSGRITGELFF
TRBV7-3	few	TRBJ1-6	-	TGTGCCAGCAGCATGAACACCGGGACGGATTCACCCCTCCACTTT	CASSMNTGTDSPLHF
TRBV28	-	TRBJ2-7	-	TGTGCCAGCATGGGACTCTTAAGCTCCTACGAGCAGTACTTC	CASMGLLSSYEQYF
TRBV6-2/TRBV6-3	many	TRBJ2-5	TRBD1	TGTGCCAGCAGTTCGGTGGCTTGGGACAGGGGAAAAGAGACCCAGTACTTC	CASSSVAWDRGKETQYF
TRBV6-5	-	TRBJ1-2	TRBD1	TGTGCCAGCAGTTACGAGCTGGGCAGGGGGCGCGGCTACACCTTC	CASSYELGRGRGYTF
TRBV6-2/TRBV6-3	-	TRBJ1-5	TRBD1	TGTGCCAGCAGGCTACCGGGACAGGGGGCTCAGCCCCAGCATTTT	CASRLPGQGAQPQHF
TRBV5-1	-	TRBJ2-5	TRBD2	TGCGCCAGCAGCTTGGGAGGGACTAGCGGTCCCCGGGCAGAGACCCAGTACTTC	CASSLGGTSGPRAETQYF
TRBV20-1	few	TRBJ2-5	-	TGCAGTGCTAAAAGGGAGCCGCGGGCCGGAGGGTACCAAGAGACCCAGTACTTC	CSAKREPRAGGYQETQYF
TRBV19	-	TRBJ1-1	-	TGTGCCTCGAAGCCCGAGGGGGGGGGAGGACGGACCACTGAAGCTTTCTTT	CASKPEGGGGRTTEAFF
TRBV12-3/TRBV12-4	many	TRBJ2-5	-	TGTGCCAGCAGCCCCCGGGACGGACGCCAAGAGACCCAGTACTTC	CASSPRDGRQETQYF